The 24 T cell receptor beta chains presented below share a single source sample, sequenced in a study of a mutant IDH1 vaccine in newly diagnosed glioma. Here immunoSEQ multiplex PCR was the method, and the copy in TCRdb shows in-frame clones only, minus some. The table records tens of thousands of clones, over 70% of them present only once. Time point here: baseline, week 1 (first vaccination visit). Treatment: pre-vaccination baseline after standard-of-care therapy. This sample comprised PBMCs, obtained from a glioma patient treated with radiotherapy, temozolomide or both. These receptors were taken from a man aged 40-49 years with glioma. Some clones in this sample may be carry-over from other donors' samples.

This sequence joins TRBV9 and TRBJ2-5; D not resolved. Germline CDR1 SGDLS, CDR2 YYNGEE. The V and J ends lost 0 bases and 2 bases respectively, with 8 bases between them. This CDR3 has 14 residues. The CDR3 sequence is CASSVGSIQETQYF. The CDR3 DNA reads TGTGCCAGCAGCGTAGGTTCGATACAAGAGACCCAGTACTTC.

CDR3 region: CASSPPSGGPYEQYF. CDR3 nucleotides: TGCGCCAGCAGCCCCCCTAGCGGGGGTCCCTACGAGCAGTACTTC. This chain joins TRBV5-1 and TRBJ2-7, with 10 bases fitting TRBD2. The CDR3 has 15 amino acids. After removal of 4 bases from V and 2 bases from J, the junction contained 6 bases not matched to a gene. Germline V CDR1 and CDR2: SGHRS, YFSETQ. Full variable domain (missing parts from reference TRBV5-1 and TRBJ2-7): KAGVTQTPRYLIKTRGQQVTLSCSPISGHRSVSWYQQTPGQGLQFLFEYFSETQRNKGNFPGRFSGRQFSNSRSEMNVSTLELGDSALYLCASSPPSGGPYEQYFGPGTRLTVT.

This clone came up a few times. The rearrangement links TRBV30 to TRBJ2-1; 12 bases agree with TRBD2. This CDR3 is built from 12 residues. V shed 5 bases and J 10 bases; nucleotides not matched to a gene: 3. The germline gives CDR1 GTSNPN, CDR2 SVGIG (reference sequence). The CDR3 sequence is CAWGLAGTEQFF. DNA of the CDR3: TGTGCCTGGGGACTAGCGGGGACGGAGCAGTTCTTC.

The chain recombines TRBV6-1 with TRBJ1-4; TRBD1 agrees at 7 bases. Germline loops: CDR1 MNHNS, CDR2 SASEGT. The V and J ends lost 3 bases and 8 bases, in that order; junction bases with no gene match: 6. The CDR3 runs 14 residues. The CDR3 spells CASSDDRAQEKLFF. The CDR3 DNA reads as TGTGCCAGCAGTGACGACAGGGCTCAGGAAAAACTGTTTTTT.

The chain joins TRBV7-2 to TRBJ2-3, with a tentative D call TRBD2 (7 bases). The V and J ends lost 8 bases and 6 bases respectively, with 27 bases between them. The CDR3 has 17 residues. Germline V CDR1 and CDR2: SGHTA, FQGNSA. The DNA for the CDR3 is TGTGCCAGCCCCCCAAGCGTCCTGGGGGGGCAGGTGGATACGCAGTATTTT. This translates into CASPPSVLGGQVDTQYF.

The chain couples TRBV19 to TRBJ2-7; 9 nucleotides agree with TRBD2. J lost 2 bases, V lost 6 bases, and 11 bases had no gene match. Germline CDR1 is LNHDA and CDR2 is SQIVND (reference sequence). There are 16 residues in the CDR3. The DNA of the CDR3 is TGTGCCAGTAGCCCCGGGCTAGCGGGGTCTACCTACGAGCAGTACTTC. Protein: CASSPGLAGSTYEQYF.

Only one count was recorded for this clone. The J gene is TRBJ1-4, the V gene TRBV7-9, with D hard to call. The CDR3 is made up of 15 amino acids. Trimming left V 3 bases short and J 0 bases short, with 8 bases between. Per the germline V gene, CDR1 is SEHNR and CDR2 is FQNEAQ (reference sequence). The CDR3 protein is CASSFPSTTNEKLFF. CDR3 bases: TGTGCCAGCAGCTTCCCGTCCACAACTAATGAAAAACTGTTTTTT.

The rearrangement links TRBV6-5 to TRBJ2-7, with TRBD1 as a possible D gene (6 bases). The CDR3 is made up of 13 amino acids. V was clipped by 6 bases and J by 2 bases, with 11 bases between them. Germline values: CDR1 MNHEY, CDR2 SVGAGI. The CDR3 is CASSRDTTYEQYF. The CDR3 bases are TGTGCCAGCAGCCGGGACACAACCTACGAGCAGTACTTC.

This chain links TRBV15 with TRBJ2-2; 16 bases align to TRBD2. This CDR3 region has 20 residues. In germline, CDR1 is LNHNV, CDR2 YYDKDF (reference sequence). J lost 6 bases, V lost 7 bases, and 17 bases had no gene match. CDR3 amino acids: CATTRPTMGLAGGQAGELFF. DNA of the CDR3: TGTGCCACCACCCGTCCAACCATGGGACTAGCGGGGGGGCAGGCCGGGGAGCTGTTTTTT.

The V call is TRBV7-9, the J call TRBJ2-1; D is possibly TRBD2 (6 bases). The germline V and J ends were trimmed by 5 bases and 6 bases, with 20 bases remaining between them. The CDR3 runs to 16 residues. From germline, CDR1 is SEHNR and CDR2 FQNEAQ (reference sequence). In DNA form, the CDR3 reads TGTGCCAGCAGCCCCGAACTAGCTCAACGACGCAATGAGCAGTTCTTC. Encoded protein: CASSPELAQRRNEQFF.

The chain joins TRBV7-9 to TRBJ2-4; D tentatively fits TRBD1 or TRBD2 (6 bases each). The CDR3 runs to 14 residues. Trimming shortened V by 4 bases and J by 0 bases, and 7 bases separated the two germline ends. Per the germline V gene, CDR1 is SEHNR and CDR2 is FQNEAQ (reference sequence). The CDR3 protein is CASSSGAAKNIQYF. DNA for the CDR3: TGTGCCAGCAGCTCGGGGGCAGCCAAAAACATTCAGTACTTC.

The V gene is TRBV9, the J gene TRBJ2-5; a possible D gene is TRBD2 (6 bases). The V and J ends lost 4 bases and 3 bases respectively, with 13 bases between them. The V gene's germline CDR1 is SGDLS and CDR2 YYNGEE. There are 14 residues in the CDR3. The CDR3 loop reads CASSLEGGKETQYF. The CDR3 bases are TGTGCCAGCAGCCTCGAGGGCGGGAAAGAGACCCAGTACTTC.

The V gene is TRBV4-1, the J gene TRBJ1-4; D unresolved. Germline CDR1 reads MGHRA; CDR2 reads YSYEKL. This CDR3 spans 17 amino acids. V lost 1 base, J lost 5 bases, and 17 bases lay in between. Here the CDR3 reads CASSQVGHVEANEKLFF. The CDR3 DNA is TGCGCCAGCAGCCAAGTGGGCCACGTTGAGGCCAATGAAAAACTGTTTTTT.

V and J are TRBV7-3 and TRBJ1-1; D gene ambiguous. V lost 3 bases, J lost 6 bases, and 8 bases lay in between. Germline-derived CDR1 and CDR2 are SGHTA and FQGTGA. This CDR3 spans 12 amino acids. The CDR3 reads CASSFRNSEAFF. The CDR3 DNA sequence: TGTGCCAGCAGCTTCCGAAATTCTGAAGCTTTCTTT. The variable domain in full, completed from reference TRBV7-3 and TRBJ1-1, reads GAGVSQTPSNKVTEKGKYVELRCDPISGHTALYWYRQSLGQGPEFLIYFQGTGAADDSGLPNDRFFAVRPEGSVSTLKIQRTERGDSAVYLCASSFRNSEAFFGQGTRLTVV.

The chain links TRBV19 to TRBJ2-7; D remains ambiguous. Germline V gene data show CDR1 as LNHDA and CDR2 as SQIVND (reference sequence). This CDR3 spans 14 amino acids. Trimming cost V 5 bases and J 0 bases, with 11 bases left between them. The CDR3 nucleotides are TGTGCCAGTAGTCTCGCTGAGAGCTCCTACGAGCAGTACTTC. As protein: CASSLAESSYEQYF.

The CDR3 spells CSVDGRGETQYF. CDR3 DNA sequence: TGCAGCGTTGATGGGAGGGGGGAGACCCAGTACTTC. V is TRBV29-1 and J is TRBJ2-5, with D possibly being TRBD2 (7 bases). This CDR3 spans 12 amino acids. Trimming left V 3 bases short and J 5 bases short, with 10 bases between. Looked up from germline, CDR1 is SQVTM and CDR2 is ANQGSEA.

This chain uses TRBV15 with TRBJ2-1, with 8 positions matching TRBD1. The J segment lost 5 bases and the V segment lost 5 bases, leaving 11 bases of the junction unmatched. Germline lookup yields CDR1 LNHNV and CDR2 YYDKDF (reference sequence). This CDR3 comprises 16 residues. This CDR3 reads CATSGGTGGPNNEQFF. CDR3 nucleotide sequence: TGTGCCACCAGCGGGGGAACAGGGGGGCCTAACAATGAGCAGTTCTTC.

This clone came up a few times. This chain joins TRBV29-1 and TRBJ2-3; D is unresolved. The V gene lost 0 bases and the J gene lost 6 bases, with 7 bases spanning the gap. CDR3 length: 12 residues. Per the germline V gene, CDR1 is SQVTM and CDR2 is ANQGSEA. The CDR3 DNA sequence: TGCAGCGTTGAAGAGACGAGGGATACGCAGTATTTT. It yields the protein CSVEETRDTQYF.

This clone is deemed large. The chain couples TRBV10-1 to TRBJ2-7; 10 bases are shared with TRBD1. After removal of 6 bases from V and 3 bases from J, the junction contained 2 bases not matched to a gene. Germline CDR1 WNHNN, CDR2 SYGVQD (reference sequence). This CDR3 is built from 13 residues. CDR3 loop: CASSRDRGYEQYF. For the CDR3, the DNA is TGCGCCAGCAGCCGGGACAGGGGCTACGAGCAGTACTTC.

V is TRBV13 and J is TRBJ1-3; D is ambiguous. With 10 bases removed from V and 4 bases from J, the gap between germline ends came to 8 bases. From germline, CDR1 is PRHDT and CDR2 FYEKMQ (reference sequence). The CDR3 consists of 11 residues. The CDR3 loop reads CATVQGNTIYF. The CDR3 nucleotides read TGTGCCACCGTTCAGGGAAACACCATATATTTT.

This clone showed up just a few times. This chain connects TRBV27 to TRBJ1-3, with a weak D call TRBD1 (6 bases). The V gene lost 8 bases and the J gene lost 1 base, with 12 bases spanning the gap. Germline V gene data show CDR1 as MNHEY and CDR2 as SMNVEV (reference sequence). The CDR3 runs 14 residues. The CDR3 loop is CASRSQGSGNTIYF. As DNA, the CDR3 is TGTGCCAGCCGATCACAGGGATCTGGAAACACCATATATTTT.

V gene TRBV5-4 combines with J gene TRBJ1-4; 7 nucleotides match TRBD1. Germline loops: CDR1 SGHNT, CDR2 YYREEE (reference sequence). The CDR3 extends over 15 amino acids. With 4 bases clipped from V and 4 bases from J, the junction kept 7 bases outside the gene matches. The CDR3 here is CASSLDRALNEKLFF. The CDR3 nucleotides read TGTGCCAGCAGCCTAGACAGGGCCCTTAATGAAAAACTGTTTTTT.

CDR3 protein: CASSLQGFEQYF. CDR3 nucleotides: TGTGCCAGCAGCTTACAGGGATTCGAGCAGTACTTC. The chain links TRBV7-8 to TRBJ2-7; a possible D gene is TRBD1 (5 bases). In germline, CDR1 is SGHVS, CDR2 FQNEAQ. V shed 2 bases and J shed 6 bases, with 8 bases lying between them. The CDR3 has 12 amino acids.

This clone was found many times. The chain employs TRBV19 and TRBJ1-2; 7 bases are shared with TRBD1. Trimming removed 6 bases from V and 1 base from J; junction bases left unmatched: 11. Germline V CDR1 and CDR2: LNHDA, SQIVND (reference sequence). The CDR3 sequence is 16 residues long. CDR3 DNA sequence: TGTGCCAGTAGCGCCTCCGGGACAGAAAGTAACTATGGCTACACCTTC. It yields the protein CASSASGTESNYGYTF.